Listed below are T cell receptor beta chains from one sample, sequenced in a study of patients and donors after allogeneic stem cell transplantation. TCRdb itself ran the RT-PCR reads through MiXCR, one entry per CDR3 protein. The top ten hold about 24% of the sample, which has about 160,000 distinct CDR3 sequences, approximately 24% seen once. Material: blood, either unsorted or a sorted T cell fraction (not recorded which). These TCRs come from a human donor who was either an allogeneic HSCT recipient or a stem cell or donor lymphocyte infusion donor (not recorded which). It is not recorded whose cells these are; they may come from a transplant donor. Each CDR3 is given with its conserved first and last residue. D genes are given only for firm matches. Part of the rows lack a size; the others show once, few, many or a class for expanded clones.

j_gene | abundance | d_gene | v_gene | CDR3nt | CDR3aa
TRBJ1-2 | - | TRBD1 | TRBV5-6 | TGTGCCAGCAGCCGATGGGACAGGGCTAACTATGGCTACACCTTC | CASSRWDRANYGYTF
TRBJ1-5 | few | TRBD1 | TRBV12-3/TRBV12-4 | TGTGCCAGCCTCACGACAGGGTTCAATCAGCCCCAGCATTTT | CASLTTGFNQPQHF
TRBJ2-3 | - | TRBD1 | TRBV7-9 | TGTGCCAGCAGCGTGACAGGGGGTAGCACAGATACGCAGTATTTT | CASSVTGGSTDTQYF
TRBJ1-4 | - | TRBD1 | TRBV5-5 | TGTGCCAGCAGCGGAACAGGGGAGGGCGAAAAACTGTTTTTT | CASSGTGEGEKLFF
TRBJ2-1 | - | - | TRBV9 | TGTGCCAGCAGCGCGACTAGAGATGAGCAGTTCTTC | CASSATRDEQFF
TRBJ1-1 | few | - | TRBV29-1 | TGCAGCGTTGGCCAAAAGGGGGGTCCAGCTTTCTTT | CSVGQKGGPAFF
TRBJ1-1 | few | - | TRBV7-2 | TGTGCCAGCAGCTTAGCGCTGCAGATGAACACTGAAGCTTTCTTT | CASSLALQMNTEAFF
TRBJ2-1 | - | - | TRBV3-1 | TGTGCCAGCAGCCAAGATGACGGACTCCTGTTCTTC | CASSQDDGLLFF
TRBJ2-3 | few | TRBD2 | TRBV4-1 | TGCGCCAGCAGCCAAGGAGGGAGGGTAGATACGCAGTATTTT | CASSQGGRVDTQYF
TRBJ1-1 | - | - | TRBV5-1 | TGCGCCAGCAGCTTGGAACCTACAGGCATGAACACTGAAGCTTTCTTT | CASSLEPTGMNTEAFF
TRBJ2-1 | - | - | TRBV7-9 | TGTGCCAGCAGCTTTAATAACAGGGTATACAATGAGCAGTTCTTC | CASSFNNRVYNEQFF
TRBJ2-1 | - | - | TRBV12-3/TRBV12-4 | TGTGCCAGCAAGCCAGATGGGCCACTTTACAATGAGCAGTTCTTC | CASKPDGPLYNEQFF
TRBJ1-2 | - | - | TRBV29-1 | TGCAGCGTTGAATATGGCTACACCTTC | CSVEYGYTF
TRBJ2-2 | - | - | TRBV20-1 | TGCAGTGCTAGAGGAATGGGCAGCTGGGAGACCGGGGAGCTGTTTTTT | CSARGMGSWETGELFF
TRBJ1-5 | - | - | TRBV29-1 | TGCAGCGTTGGAGGGCGGCCCCAGCATTTT | CSVGGRPQHF
TRBJ1-2 | few | - | TRBV29-1 | TGCAGCGTTGTCGTCTCCCCGGCCTCTTCTTATGGCTACACCTTC | CSVVVSPASSYGYTF
TRBJ2-6 | many | TRBD1 | TRBV6-5 | TGTGCCAGCAGTTACGGTACAGGGGTCGGGGCCAACGTCCTGACTTTC | CASSYGTGVGANVLTF
TRBJ1-1 | - | - | TRBV29-1 | TGCAGCGTTGTGGGTGGTAAGAGGGGCTCGGGCACTGAAGCTTTCTTT | CSVVGGKRGSGTEAFF
TRBJ1-6 | - | - | TRBV12-3/TRBV12-4 | TGTGCCAGCAGTCTATTTCAACAGGGTTCACCCCTCCACTTT | CASSLFQQGSPLHF
TRBJ2-1 | - | - | TRBV10-3 | TGTGCCATCTGTGAGACACTTTCTTACAATGAGCAGTTCTTC | CAICETLSYNEQFF
TRBJ2-1 | - | - | TRBV5-1 | TGCGCCAGCAGCTTGGGCGAGCTTGAGCAGTTCTTC | CASSLGELEQFF
TRBJ1-5 | few | - | TRBV25-1 | TGTGCCAGCAGTCTGGGGGTACAACAGCCCCAGCATTTT | CASSLGVQQPQHF
TRBJ1-4 | few | TRBD1 | TRBV6-5 | TGTGCCAGCAGCCTACAGGGGGCCGGAGAAAAACTGTTTTTT | CASSLQGAGEKLFF
TRBJ2-2 | - | - | TRBV3-1 | TGTGCCAGCGGCGATCTTACCGGGGAGCTGTTTTTT | CASGDLTGELFF
TRBJ2-2 | - | TRBD2 | TRBV6-5 | TGTGCCAGCAGTTACTCCGAAGCGGGGTCGTACACCGGGGAGCTGTTTTTT | CASSYSEAGSYTGELFF
TRBJ1-5 | few | TRBD1 | TRBV20-1 | TGCAGTGCTAGAGCAGGGGGCTCTGGCAATCAGCCCCAGCATTTT | CSARAGGSGNQPQHF
TRBJ2-3 | few | - | TRBV27 | TGTGCCAGCGGCCTTTCAGGGGATACGCAGTATTTT | CASGLSGDTQYF
TRBJ1-1 | many | - | TRBV29-1 | TGCAGCGTTCATTGGCCGGGGAGGACTGAAGCTTTCTTT | CSVHWPGRTEAFF
TRBJ2-5 | few | - | TRBV5-1 | TGCGCCAGCAGCTTGGGGGACTGGATCTGGGAGACCCAGTACTTC | CASSLGDWIWETQYF
TRBJ1-4 | few | TRBD1 | TRBV29-1 | TGCAGCGTTCTAACAGGGGGGCGGAGTGAAAAACTGTTTTTT | CSVLTGGRSEKLFF
TRBJ2-4 | - | - | TRBV29-1 | TGCAGCGTTATGGGGACTTCCAAAAACATTCAGTACTTC | CSVMGTSKNIQYF
TRBJ2-7 | - | TRBD2 | TRBV28 | TGTGCCAGCTTACGGACTAGCGGGAATTACGAGCAGTACTTC | CASLRTSGNYEQYF
TRBJ1-1 | few | - | TRBV29-1 | TGCAGCGGGTTAGACAGGACGAACACTGAAGCTTTCTTT | CSGLDRTNTEAFF
TRBJ2-3 | - | - | TRBV6-5 | TGTGCCAGCAAAACGGGACTCACCACAGATACGCAGTATTTT | CASKTGLTTDTQYF